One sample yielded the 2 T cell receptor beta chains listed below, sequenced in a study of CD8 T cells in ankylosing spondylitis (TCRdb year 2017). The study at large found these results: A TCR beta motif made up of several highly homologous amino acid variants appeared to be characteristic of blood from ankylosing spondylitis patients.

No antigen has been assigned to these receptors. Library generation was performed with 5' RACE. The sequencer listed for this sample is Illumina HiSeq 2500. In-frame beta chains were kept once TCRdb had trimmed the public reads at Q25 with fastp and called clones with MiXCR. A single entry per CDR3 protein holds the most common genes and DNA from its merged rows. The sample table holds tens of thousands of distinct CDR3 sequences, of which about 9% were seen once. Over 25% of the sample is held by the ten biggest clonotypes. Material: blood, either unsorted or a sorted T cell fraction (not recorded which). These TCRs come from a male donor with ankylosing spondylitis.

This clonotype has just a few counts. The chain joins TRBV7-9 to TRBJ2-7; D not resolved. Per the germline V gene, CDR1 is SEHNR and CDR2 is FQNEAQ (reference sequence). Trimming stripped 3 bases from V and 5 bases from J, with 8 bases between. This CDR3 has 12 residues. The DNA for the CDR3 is TGTGCCAGCAGCTTCGAGACCCACGAGCAGTACTTC. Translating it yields CASSFETHEQYF.

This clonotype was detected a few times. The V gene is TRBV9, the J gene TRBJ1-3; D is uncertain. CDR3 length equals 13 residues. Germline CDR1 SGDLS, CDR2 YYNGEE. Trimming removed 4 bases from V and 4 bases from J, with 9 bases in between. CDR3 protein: CASSPPAGNTIYF. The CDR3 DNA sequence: TGTGCCAGCAGCCCCCCCGCCGGAAACACCATATATTTT.